The 12 T cell receptor beta chains below were found in one sample sequenced in a study of cytomegalovirus exposure and HLA in healthy donors. Vbeta (60) and Jbeta (13) primers were used in the PCR. Here immunoSEQ multiplex PCR was the method, and the copy in TCRdb shows in-frame clones only, minus some. The sample contains about 130,000 clones, 60% to 80% of which appear only once. Sample: PBMCs. The receptors here all came from a woman aged 55-70 years in good health and CMV-seropositive.

The chain uses TRBV10-3 and TRBJ1-3; 8 bases align to TRBD1. The CDR3 spans 12 residues. The germline gives CDR1 ENHRY, CDR2 SYGVKD. V gave up 10 bases and J gave up 4 bases; unmatched junction bases: 3. The CDR3 loop reads CASRGPGNTIYF. CDR3 nucleotide sequence: TGTGCCAGCAGGGGGCCAGGAAACACCATATATTTT.

V gene TRBV29-1 combines with J gene TRBJ2-7, with D perhaps TRBD1 (10 bases). CDR1 and CDR2 from the germline V gene are SQVTM and ANQGSEA. This CDR3 has 15 residues. The V end lost 7 bases, the J end lost 4 bases, and 23 bases lay between the germline ends. In nucleotides, the CDR3 is TGCAGCGGTACTCTAGCGGGACAGGGGATATACGAGCAGTACTTC. Translation: CSGTLAGQGIYEQYF.

The genes are TRBV2 and TRBJ1-2; TRBD1 matches at 7 bases. This CDR3 is built from 14 residues. The germline gives CDR1 SNHLY, CDR2 FYNNEI. The V segment lost 4 bases and the J segment 4 bases; nucleotides outside the gene matches: 6. Here the CDR3 reads CASSATGAGYGYTF. CDR3 DNA sequence: TGTGCCAGCAGTGCCACAGGGGCGGGCTATGGCTACACCTTC.

The chain couples TRBV10-2 to TRBJ2-7; 10 nucleotides line up with TRBD2. The V and J ends lost 6 bases and 11 bases, in that order; junction bases with no gene match: 7. Germline V gives CDR1 WSHSY, CDR2 SAAADI. This CDR3 is 12 amino acids long. CDR3 amino acids: CASSVERGGKYF. The CDR3 DNA follows: TGCGCCAGCAGCGTAGAGCGGGGGGGCAAGTACTTC.

The chain carries TRBV29-1 and TRBJ2-3, with 10 bases aligning to TRBD2. The CDR3 is made up of 15 amino acids. The ends lost 1 base at V and 2 bases at J; junction bases unmatched: 3. Germline assignment: CDR1 SQVTM and CDR2 ANQGSEA. Here the CDR3 reads CSVEGTSGPTDTQYF. The CDR3 bases are TGCAGCGTTGAAGGGACTAGCGGTCCCACAGATACGCAGTATTTT.

J is TRBJ1-5 and V is TRBV15, with a weak D call TRBD1 (6 bases). CDR1 and CDR2 from the germline V gene are LNHNV and YYDKDF (reference sequence). The V end lost 4 bases, the J end lost 4 bases, and 8 bases lay between the germline ends. This CDR3 has 13 amino acids. The CDR3 bases are TGTGCCACCAGCAACACAGGGAATCAGCCCCAGCATTTT. Amino acids: CATSNTGNQPQHF. Based on the CDR3 plus reference TRBV15 and TRBJ1-5, the full variable domain is DAMVIQNPRYQVTQFGKPVTLSCSQTLNHNVMYWYQQKSSQAPKLLFHYYDKDFNNEADTPDNFQSRRPNTSFCFLDIRSPGLGDTAMYLCATSNTGNQPQHFGDGTRLSIL.

V is TRBV19 and J is TRBJ1-5; TRBD1 might be the D (6 bases). CDR1 LNHDA and CDR2 SQIVND come from the germline V gene (reference sequence). V gave up 4 bases and J gave up 7 bases, with 14 bases separating them. CDR3 length: 14 amino acids. The CDR3 spells CASSNREIGQPQHF. As DNA, the CDR3 is TGTGCCAGTAGTAACAGGGAGATCGGACAGCCCCAGCATTTT. The full variable domain, rest sourced from reference TRBV19 and TRBJ1-5, is DGGITQSPKYLFRKEGQNVTLSCEQNLNHDAMYWYRQDPGQGLRLIYYSQIVNDFQKGDIAEGYSVSREKKESFPLTVTSAQKNPTAFYLCASSNREIGQPQHFGDGTRLSIL.

The chain has TRBV5-1 and TRBJ1-2; D remains ambiguous. Trimming removed 1 base from V and 8 bases from J, with 18 bases in between. Germline assignment: CDR1 SGHRS and CDR2 YFSETQ. The CDR3 covers 15 residues. CDR3 sequence reads: CASSLYRGEVDGYTF. CDR3 sequence (DNA): TGCGCCAGCAGCTTGTACCGGGGTGAGGTAGACGGCTACACCTTC.

The chain carries TRBV18 and TRBJ1-4; D ambiguous. V was cut by 3 bases and J by 3 bases, with 11 bases left in between. CDR3 size: 15 residues. From germline, CDR1 is KGHSH and CDR2 LQKENI. The CDR3 coding sequence is TGTGCCAGCTCACCGCGACTGGCGGCTAATGAAAAACTGTTTTTT. Protein: CASSPRLAANEKLFF.

This clone was recorded a few times. The chain uses TRBV5-1 and TRBJ2-2, with TRBD1 identical over 7 bases. Per germline, CDR1 SGHRS and CDR2 YFSETQ. V lost 6 bases and J lost 0; bases outside the gene matches: 8. The CDR3 runs to 16 residues. The CDR3 sequence is CASTSSTGTNTGELFF. DNA of the CDR3: TGCGCCAGCACATCTTCGACAGGGACGAACACCGGGGAGCTGTTTTTT.

The sample holds a few counts of this clone. The rearrangement joins TRBV7-9 to TRBJ1-3, with D hard to call. Trimming took 3 bases from V and 0 from J, leaving 12 bases between them. The V gene's germline CDR1 is SEHNR and CDR2 FQNEAQ (reference sequence). The CDR3 spans 16 residues. CDR3 sequence (DNA): TGTGCCAGCAGCTTCAACTCGGGAAGCTCTGGAAACACCATATATTTT. It specifies CASSFNSGSSGNTIYF. Complete variable domain (other parts from reference TRBV7-9 and TRBJ1-3): DTGVSQNPRHKITKRGQNVTFRCDPISEHNRLYWYRQTLGQGPEFLTYFQNEAQLEKSRLLSDRFSAERPKGSFSTLEIQRTEQGDSAMYLCASSFNSGSSGNTIYFGEGSWLTVV.

The rearrangement uses TRBV19 and TRBJ1-5; TRBD1 matches at 7 bases. CDR3 length: 17 residues. Germline lookup yields CDR1 LNHDA and CDR2 SQIVND (reference sequence). V gave up 5 bases and J gave up 7 bases; unmatched junction bases: 17. The CDR3 spells CASSDLSGTALLQPQHF. The CDR3 DNA is TGTGCCAGTAGTGATCTTTCCGGGACAGCCTTACTCCAGCCCCAGCATTTT.